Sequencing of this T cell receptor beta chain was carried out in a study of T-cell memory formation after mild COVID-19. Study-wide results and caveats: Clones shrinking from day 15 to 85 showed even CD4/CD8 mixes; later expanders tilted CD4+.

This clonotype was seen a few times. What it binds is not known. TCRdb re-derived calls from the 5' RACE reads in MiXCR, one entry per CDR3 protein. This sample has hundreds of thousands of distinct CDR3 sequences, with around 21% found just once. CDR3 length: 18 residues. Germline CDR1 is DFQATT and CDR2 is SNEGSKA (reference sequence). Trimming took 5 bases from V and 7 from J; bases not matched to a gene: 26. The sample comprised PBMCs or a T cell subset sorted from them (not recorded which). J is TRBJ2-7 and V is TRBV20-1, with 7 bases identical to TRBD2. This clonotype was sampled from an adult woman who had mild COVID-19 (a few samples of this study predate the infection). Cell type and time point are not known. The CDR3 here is CSAGQLASGRAGFREQYF. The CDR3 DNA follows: TGCAGTGCTGGACAACTAGCCAGTGGGAGGGCTGGATTTAGGGAGCAGTACTTC.